This TCR beta chain originates from a study of T cells in pancreatic ductal adenocarcinoma. Per the germline V gene, CDR1 is SGHTA and CDR2 is FQGNSA. CDR3 length equals 14 residues. The trim removed 4 bases at V and 9 bases at J, leaving 9 bases unmatched. Notes on the study in general: This surgical cohort overrepresents the minority presenting with early-stage disease. Compared with tumor, blood showed more total productive templates and about 8.1-fold more clonotypes. No significant tumor-blood clonality difference; means were about 0.12 and 0.07. Tumors hold more CD45RO+ effector T cells, which may bias toward lower diversity.

Sequencing used immunoSEQ multiplex PCR; TCRdb keeps in-frame clones, though not all of them. The repertoire holds thousands of clones, with under 75% as singletons. No neoadjuvant therapy was given to the selected pancreatic ductal adenocarcinoma patients before their surgery. This clone was picked up a small number of times. Its antigen remains unidentified. The rearrangement joins TRBV7-2 to TRBJ2-1, with 7 bases matching TRBD2. Sequencing was done on a sample of pancreatic tumor tissue. The TCR was taken from a human donor with pancreatic ductal adenocarcinoma. CDR3 bases: TGTGCCAGCAGCTCCACTGTTCCGGGGGGTGAGCAGTTCTTC. It is translated as CASSSTVPGGEQFF.